What follows are 20 T cell receptor beta chains derived from one specimen sequenced in a study of CD8 T cells in Susac syndrome. Reverse transcription used about 0.45 to 1 ug RNA and random hexamers. MiXCR, run by TCRdb on the immunoSEQ multiplex PCR reads, gives a single entry per CDR3 protein. This table holds almost 450,000 distinct CDR3 sequences, 85% to 90% found once. Material for sequencing was CD8+ T cells from PBMCs. These receptors all stem from a human donor with multiple sclerosis.

About this clonotype itself: No conserved phenylalanine or tryptophan ends this CDR3, so it is likely a read error. This sequence joins TRBV4-1 and TRBJ1-5; tentatively, D is TRBD1 (6 bases). Germline V lookup: CDR1 MGHRA, CDR2 YSYEKL. This CDR3 comprises 15 residues. V dropped 1 base and J dropped 6 bases, with 13 bases sitting between them. The CDR3 DNA follows: TGCGCCAGCAGCCAAGGACAGGTGAACGGTCAGCCCCAGCATCTT. It specifies CASSQGQVNGQPQHL.

The V gene is TRBV2, the J gene TRBJ2-2; D is possibly TRBD1 or TRBD2 (6 bases each). The CDR3 loop spans 14 amino acids. The V end was cut by 9 bases, the J end by 3 bases, with 14 bases between. Germline V gene lookup returns CDR1 SNHLY and CDR2 FYNNEI. The CDR3 loop reads CARGRGDDTGELFF. CDR3 DNA: TGTGCCAGAGGAAGGGGGGATGACACCGGGGAGCTGTTTTTT.

Here the CDR3 reads CASSLRGGRAEAFF. The CDR3 DNA is TGTGCCAGCAGTTTAAGGGGGGGTAGGGCTGAAGCTTTCTTT. The chain is built from TRBV27 and TRBJ1-1; weak D call: TRBD1 (6 bases). There are 14 residues in the CDR3. V was cut by 2 bases and J by 6 bases, with 13 bases left in between. Looked up from germline, CDR1 is MNHEY and CDR2 is SMNVEV (reference sequence).

This chain joins TRBV30 and TRBJ2-7; D gene ambiguous. Per the germline V gene, CDR1 is GTSNPN and CDR2 is SVGIG (reference sequence). V dropped 2 bases and J dropped 3 bases, with 11 bases sitting between them. CDR3 length equals 13 residues. CDR3 in DNA: TGTGCCTGGAGTTGGGGAACCGACTACGAGCAGTACTTC. Encoded protein: CAWSWGTDYEQYF.

The V call is TRBV4-1, the J call TRBJ2-4; D is perhaps TRBD1 (5 bases). This CDR3 has 17 amino acids. Germline-derived CDR1 and CDR2 are MGHRA and YSYEKL. With 1 base removed from V and 0 bases from J, the gap between germline ends came to 13 bases. CDR3 sequence (DNA): TGCGCCAGCAGCCAAGGCCCCCCAGGGCTAGCCAAAAACATTCAGTACTTC. This gives the protein CASSQGPPGLAKNIQYF.

The chain is built from TRBV5-6 and TRBJ1-1; D gene ambiguous. Germline CDR1 reads SGHDT; CDR2 reads YYEEEE. Between the trimmed V and J ends, which lost 4 bases and 4 bases, there was a span of 17 bases. The CDR3 totals 15 residues. The CDR3: CASSQRTFWTTEAFF. CDR3 in DNA: TGTGCCAGCAGCCAAAGGACGTTCTGGACCACTGAAGCTTTCTTT.

The genes are TRBV14 and TRBJ2-7, with 9 bases matching TRBD1. Germline V gene sequence: CDR1 SGHDN, CDR2 FVKESK. Trimming cost V 0 bases and J 3 bases; bases outside gene matches: 6. The CDR3 spans 16 residues. CDR3 amino acids: CASSQDRTGAIYEQYF. The CDR3 coding sequence is TGTGCCAGCAGCCAAGATCGGACAGGGGCCATCTACGAGCAGTACTTC.

This rearrangement joins TRBV7-9 to TRBJ2-1; possible D gene TRBD1, 6 bases. The CDR3 loop spans 14 amino acids. CDR1 and CDR2 (germline): SEHNR, FQNEAQ (reference sequence). V shed 8 bases and J shed 3 bases, with 14 bases lying between them. The CDR3 sequence: CASLTDRDYNEQFF. The CDR3 DNA reads as TGTGCCAGCCTAACGGACAGAGACTACAATGAGCAGTTCTTC.

V gene TRBV7-9 combines with J gene TRBJ2-7, with TRBD1 as a possible D gene (6 bases). V shed 3 bases and J shed 4 bases, with 13 bases lying between them. The germline V gene has CDR1 SEHNR and CDR2 FQNEAQ (reference sequence). CDR3 length equals 14 residues. Here the CDR3 DNA reads TGTGCCAGCAGCTTTGGACAGCGACCGTACGAGCAGTACTTC. It yields the protein CASSFGQRPYEQYF.

As to this clonotype: A junction end diverges from the germline sequence, so it may reflect a read error. The chain carries TRBV7-9 and TRBJ2-3; D call uncertain. The CDR3 has 15 amino acids. Germline-derived CDR1 and CDR2 are SEHNR and FQNEAQ (reference sequence). In DNA, the CDR3 is TGTGCCAGCAGCCAAATGGACGGAATCACAAATACGCAGTATTTT. This sequence encodes CASSQMDGITNTQYF.

The genes are TRBV10-1 and TRBJ2-1; 12 nucleotides line up with TRBD2. Losses at the gene ends were 7 bases for V and 5 bases for J; bases not matched to a gene: 6. The CDR3 spans 15 residues. Germline values: CDR1 WNHNN, CDR2 SYGVQD (reference sequence). The CDR3 loop reads CASTKTSGRHNEQFF. The CDR3, as DNA: TGCGCCAGCACCAAGACTAGCGGGAGACACAATGAGCAGTTCTTC.

The rearrangement links TRBV13 to TRBJ2-2; no reliable D call. This CDR3 spans 14 amino acids. V lost 1 base and J lost 8, with 11 bases in between. In germline, CDR1 is PRHDT, CDR2 FYEKMQ (reference sequence). In DNA, the CDR3 is TGTGCCAGCAGCTTAGCTCCGGACCTGGGGGAGCTGTTTTTT. Its protein product is CASSLAPDLGELFF.

The V call is TRBV15, the J call TRBJ2-1; weak D call: TRBD2 (7 bases). V was pared by 3 bases and J by 5 bases, with 17 bases between. Germline V lookup: CDR1 LNHNV, CDR2 YYDKDF (reference sequence). This CDR3 is built from 16 residues. CDR3 residues: CATSRHPREGDNEQFF. The CDR3 region has the DNA TGTGCCACCAGCAGGCACCCTAGGGAGGGGGACAATGAGCAGTTCTTC.

The chain joins TRBV28 to TRBJ2-5; 7 bases map to TRBD1. The junction had 5 bases not matched to a gene; V was cut back by 8 bases and J by 2 bases. The CDR3 covers 13 residues. Per the germline V gene, CDR1 is MDHEN and CDR2 is SYDVKM. Here the CDR3 reads CASGDRYQETQYF. The CDR3 bases are TGTGCCAGCGGGGACAGATATCAAGAGACCCAGTACTTC.

The chain uses TRBV5-1 and TRBJ1-2; D is possibly TRBD1 (6 bases). Germline lookup yields CDR1 SGHRS and CDR2 YFSETQ. V was trimmed by 4 bases and J by 4 bases, leaving 20 bases between them. This CDR3 region has 16 residues. This chain's CDR3 is CASSMAGTTTGYGYTF. The CDR3 region has the DNA TGCGCCAGCAGCATGGCCGGGACAACAACGGGCTATGGCTACACCTTC. The full variable domain, with the rest looked up from reference TRBV5-1 and TRBJ1-2, is KAGVTQTPRYLIKTRGQQVTLSCSPISGHRSVSWYQQTPGQGLQFLFEYFSETQRNKGNFPGRFSGRQFSNSRSEMNVSTLELGDSALYLCASSMAGTTTGYGYTFGSGTRLTVV.

The rearrangement joins TRBV6-1 to TRBJ2-1; 7 bases match TRBD1. In germline, CDR1 is MNHNS, CDR2 SASEGT. The CDR3 loop spans 15 amino acids. With V trimmed by 4 bases and J by 0 bases, 3 bases remained unmatched. The CDR3 DNA follows: TGTGCCAGCAGTGTGACAGGGAGCTCCTACAATGAGCAGTTCTTC. This gives the protein CASSVTGSSYNEQFF.

V gene TRBV27 combines with J gene TRBJ2-5; TRBD1 aligns across 9 bases. V was pared by 5 bases and J by 5 bases, with 24 bases of the junction left unmatched. Germline CDR1 is MNHEY and CDR2 is SMNVEV (reference sequence). There are 20 residues in the CDR3. DNA of the CDR3: TGTGCCAGCAGTCTAAAAGGACGGACAGGGGCGAAGGCCGGTATTGAGACCCAGTACTTC. It encodes CASSLKGRTGAKAGIETQYF.

The chain couples TRBV29-1 to TRBJ1-2; D not certain. V was cut by 5 bases and J by 0 bases, with 10 bases left in between. This CDR3 spans 13 amino acids. Germline V gene data show CDR1 as SQVTM and CDR2 as ANQGSEA. The DNA for the CDR3 is TGCAGCGTTTTTGAGCAGCCTAACTATGGCTACACCTTC. Translated, it gives CSVFEQPNYGYTF. Supplemented by reference TRBV29-1 and TRBJ1-2, the full variable domain reads SAVISQKPSRDICQRGTSLTIQCQVDSQVTMMFWYRQQPGQSLTLIATANQGSEATYESGFVIDKFPISRPNLTFSTLTVSNMSPEDSSIYLCSVFEQPNYGYTFGSGTRLTVV.

J is TRBJ1-2 and V is TRBV5-1; 9 bases line up with TRBD1. Unmatched junction bases numbered 3, after V lost 3 bases and J lost 6 bases. The CDR3 consists of 13 residues. The germline gives CDR1 SGHRS, CDR2 YFSETQ. In DNA, the CDR3 is TGCGCCAGCAGCTCGACAGGGGGGAATGGCTACACCTTC. This encodes CASSSTGGNGYTF.

The chain is built from TRBV14 and TRBJ1-2, with D possibly matching TRBD1 (5 bases). Germline CDR1 SGHDN, CDR2 FVKESK. Deletions cut 4 bases from V and 3 bases from J, with 9 bases between. The CDR3 extends over 13 amino acids. This CDR3 is CASSPGTYYGYTF. The CDR3, as DNA: TGTGCCAGCAGCCCGGGGACCTACTATGGCTACACCTTC.